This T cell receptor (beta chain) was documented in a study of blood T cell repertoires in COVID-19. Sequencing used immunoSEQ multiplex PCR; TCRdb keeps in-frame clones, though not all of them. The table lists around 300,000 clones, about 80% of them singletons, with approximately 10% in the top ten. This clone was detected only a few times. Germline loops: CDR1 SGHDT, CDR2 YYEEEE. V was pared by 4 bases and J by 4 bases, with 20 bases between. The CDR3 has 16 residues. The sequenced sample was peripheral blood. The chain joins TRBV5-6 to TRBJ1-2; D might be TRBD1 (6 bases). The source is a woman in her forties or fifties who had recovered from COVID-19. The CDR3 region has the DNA TGTGCCAGCAGCGTGCCTCGGGGGGGCGCTCTCTATGGCTACACCTTC. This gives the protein CASSVPRGGALYGYTF.